The count of the clone carrying this T cell receptor beta chain is one. Antigen unknown. Clones were sequenced by immunoSEQ multiplex PCR, and TCRdb holds only the in-frame ones, with some missing. The table shows some 100,000 clones, with around 94% occurring only once. This sample stems from a study of siplizumab effects on memory and regulatory T cells. CDR1 and CDR2 from the germline V gene are MDHEN and SYDVKM. The CDR3 is 13 residues long. Trimming took off 6 bases at V and 5 bases at J, with 13 bases between the two ends. Findings of the study overall: Alloreactive sequences whose origin lay in unstimulated CD4+ memory cells were significantly reduced by siplizumab.

The sample comprised Tregs sorted from blood. The TCR originated in a human donor in good health. This chain uses TRBV28 with TRBJ1-1; D is possibly TRBD1 (5 bases). The CDR3 DNA sequence: TGTGCCAGCAGACGGGGGAGTTTTACTGAAGCTTTCTTT. Its translation: CASRRGSFTEAFF.